Below, 25 T cell receptor beta chains from the same sample are listed, as sequenced in a study of Graves' ophthalmopathy and Graves' hyperthyroidism. Using RNA transcripts, the TCR beta CDR3 regions were amplified. First-round RT-PCR relied on HTBI primers, and a second-round multiplex PCR came next. Via MiXCR, TCRdb re-called the multiplex PCR reads, giving one row per CDR3 protein. The sample lists around 50,000 distinct CDR3 sequences; 50% were seen once. Sequencing was performed on peripheral blood. The receptors derive from an adult man with Graves' ophthalmopathy.

This clonotype showed up just a few times. The chain has TRBV7-6 and TRBJ2-6, with 8 bases aligning to TRBD1. Losses at the gene ends were 5 bases for V and 0 bases for J; bases not matched to a gene: 3. There are 16 residues in the CDR3. Germline lookup yields CDR1 SGHVS and CDR2 FNYEAQ. Here the CDR3 reads CASSPDRGSGANVLTF. The CDR3 region has the DNA TGTGCCAGCAGCCCTGACAGGGGCTCTGGGGCCAACGTCCTGACTTTC.

This clonotype is a singleton in its sample. The rearrangement uses TRBV7-9 and TRBJ1-1; D possibly corresponds to TRBD1 (6 bases). Germline V gene data show CDR1 as SEHNR and CDR2 as FQNEAQ (reference sequence). V gave up 3 bases and J gave up 1 base, with 15 bases separating them. This CDR3 region has 16 residues. CDR3 nucleotide sequence: TGTGCCAGCAGCTTTATTAGGGGGGTTGGGAACACTGAAGCTTTCTTT. This sequence encodes CASSFIRGVGNTEAFF.

V usage is TRBV19 and J usage is TRBJ2-1; D is undetermined. Germline lookup yields CDR1 LNHDA and CDR2 SQIVND (reference sequence). V was shortened by 0 bases and J by 3 bases, with 6 bases between the two germline ends. This CDR3 comprises 14 residues. The CDR3 bases are TGTGCCAGTAGTATAGATAACAGCTACAATGAGCAGTTCTTC. Amino acid sequence: CASSIDNSYNEQFF.

The V and J genes are TRBV10-3 and TRBJ2-7; tentatively, D is TRBD2 (5 bases). Trimming removed 3 bases from V and 4 bases from J, with 16 bases in between. The CDR3 sequence is 15 residues long. The germline V gene has CDR1 ENHRY and CDR2 SYGVKD. As DNA, the CDR3 is TGTGCCATCAGTGATCTTCAGGAGGTTCGGTACGAGCAGTACTTC. It is translated as CAISDLQEVRYEQYF.

This clonotype was detected many times. This chain joins TRBV7-9 and TRBJ1-1; the D gene is possibly TRBD1 (6 bases). The germline V gene encodes CDR1 SEHNR and CDR2 FQNEAQ (reference sequence). The germline V and J ends were trimmed by 4 bases and 6 bases, with 12 bases remaining between them. This CDR3 spans 13 amino acids. The CDR3 here is CASSWGQRAEAFF. The CDR3 region has the DNA TGTGCCAGCAGCTGGGGACAAAGGGCTGAAGCTTTCTTT.

This clonotype was observed a single time. The chain carries TRBV19 and TRBJ2-7; 10 bases match TRBD2. The trim removed 3 bases at V and 5 bases at J, leaving 4 bases unmatched. The CDR3 runs 14 residues. CDR1 and CDR2 from the germline V gene are LNHDA and SQIVND (reference sequence). The CDR3 here is CASSIILAGNEQYF. The CDR3 nucleotides read TGTGCCAGTAGTATTATACTAGCGGGGAACGAGCAGTACTTC.

In regard to this clonotype: A junction boundary mismatches the germline segment, possibly from a read error. This chain joins TRBV5-1 and TRBJ2-7; 9 nucleotides align to TRBD1. Germline V CDR1 and CDR2: SGHRS, YFSETQ. The CDR3 is 14 residues long. The CDR3 DNA follows: TGCGCCAGCAGCTGGGACAGGGAAACCTATGAGCAGTACTTC. Protein sequence: CASSWDRETYEQYF. The full variable domain, in which reference TRBV5-1 and TRBJ2-7 provide the parts outside the CDR3, is KAGVTQTPRYLIKTRGQQVTLSCSPISGHRSVSWYQQTPGQGLQFLFEYFSETQRNKGNFPGRFSGRQFSNSRSEMNVSTLELGDSALYLCASSWDRETYEQYFGPGTRLTVT.

This clonotype was observed at least ten times. This may come from a read error, since a much larger clone is one base off. The chain has TRBV14 and TRBJ1-3; D call uncertain. The CDR3 covers 14 residues. Germline CDR1 reads SGHDN; CDR2 reads FVKESK. V was cut by 1 base and J by 4 bases, with 8 bases left in between. CDR3: CASSQAGLGNTIYF. Here the CDR3 DNA reads TGTGCCAGCAGCCAAGCAGGCCTAGGAAACACCATATATTTT.

This rearrangement joins TRBV29-1 to TRBJ2-7; D remains ambiguous. Trimming took off 4 bases at V and 1 base at J, with 11 bases between the two ends. CDR3 size: 13 residues. Germline-derived CDR1 and CDR2 are SQVTM and ANQGSEA. As DNA, the CDR3 is TGCAGCGTTGTACAGCCTTCTTCCTACGAGCAGTACTTC. Translation: CSVVQPSSYEQYF.

In this sample, this clonotype turned up many times. The rearrangement links TRBV19 to TRBJ2-5; TRBD1 is a possible D gene (6 bases). The CDR3 loop spans 15 amino acids. The germline CDR1 and CDR2 sequences are LNHDA and SQIVND (reference sequence). Trimming cost V 4 bases and J 3 bases, with 15 bases left between them. CDR3: CASSTIGTLEETQYF. Written as DNA, the CDR3 is TGTGCCAGTAGTACTATCGGGACACTTGAAGAGACCCAGTACTTC. Full variable domain (rest looked up from reference TRBV19 and TRBJ2-5): DGGITQSPKYLFRKEGQNVTLSCEQNLNHDAMYWYRQDPGQGLRLIYYSQIVNDFQKGDIAEGYSVSREKKESFPLTVTSAQKNPTAFYLCASSTIGTLEETQYFGPGTRLLVL.

V is TRBV20-1 and J is TRBJ2-1; D might be TRBD2 (6 bases). The V gene's germline CDR1 is DFQATT and CDR2 SNEGSKA (reference sequence). Trimming took 3 bases from V and 3 from J, leaving 9 bases between them. CDR3 length: 13 amino acids. The CDR3 spells CSARRGGYNEQFF. The CDR3 bases are TGCAGTGCTAGGCGGGGCGGCTACAATGAGCAGTTCTTC.

Many counts were recorded for this clonotype. The V gene is TRBV13, the J gene TRBJ2-7, with a tentative D call TRBD1 (6 bases). The germline V gene encodes CDR1 PRHDT and CDR2 FYEKMQ (reference sequence). CDR3 length equals 14 residues. Trimming pared 5 bases from V and 4 bases from J, leaving 15 bases between. As DNA, the CDR3 is TGTGCCAGCAGCACCACCCGAGGGGGATACGAGCAGTACTTC. It specifies CASSTTRGGYEQYF.

This clonotype occurred many times. The chain links TRBV5-6 to TRBJ2-5; D is undetermined. This CDR3 spans 15 amino acids. Per germline, CDR1 SGHDT and CDR2 YYEEEE. V lost 4 bases and J lost 0, with 13 bases in between. The CDR3 region is CASSLSGGDQETQYF. The CDR3 nucleotides read TGTGCCAGCAGCCTGTCAGGTGGCGACCAAGAGACCCAGTACTTC.

V and J are TRBV7-2 and TRBJ2-3; tentatively, D is TRBD1 (5 bases). The CDR3 has 15 amino acids. V was cut by 4 bases and J by 1 base, with 12 bases left in between. CDR1 is SGHTA and CDR2 is FQGNSA in the germline V gene. CDR3 protein: CASSSSRGRTDTQYF. DNA for the CDR3: TGTGCCAGCAGCTCCAGTAGGGGCCGCACAGATACGCAGTATTTT. The full variable domain, completed using reference TRBV7-2 and TRBJ2-3, is GAGVSQSPSNKVTEKGKDVELRCDPISGHTALYWYRQSLGQGLEFLIYFQGNSAPDKSGLPSDRFSAERTGGSVSTLTIQRTQQEDSAVYLCASSSSRGRTDTQYFGPGTRLTVL.

This clonotype appeared a single time. The rearrangement uses TRBV11-2 and TRBJ2-7; no firm D call. Per germline, CDR1 SGHAT and CDR2 FQNNGV. The CDR3 loop spans 12 amino acids. Trimming cost V 11 bases and J 0 bases, with 11 bases left between them. The CDR3 DNA reads as TGTGCCTCTTCGGGCCGCTCCTACGAGCAGTACGTC. Its protein is CASSGRSYEQYV.

Of note for this clonotype: A much larger clone sits a single nucleotide away, making a read error possible. Lacking the conserved final phenylalanine or tryptophan, this CDR3 likely reflects a read error. The chain is built from TRBV27 and TRBJ2-7; no clear D. The CDR3 extends over 16 amino acids. V lost 7 bases to trimming and J lost 0 bases, with 19 bases between them. Germline lookup yields CDR1 MNHEY and CDR2 SMNVEV (reference sequence). CDR3 nucleotide sequence: TGTGCCAGCATTGGGCCACACTTGCCGAGCTCCTACGAGCAGTACTCC. Residues: CASIGPHLPSSYEQYS.

At least ten counts were recorded for this clonotype. The CDR3 DNA reads as TGCAGTGCTCCGACAGTTCTCCTCTCCTACGAGCAGTACTTC. Encoded protein: CSAPTVLLSYEQYF. The rearrangement links TRBV20-1 to TRBJ2-7; possibly TRBD1 for D (5 bases). V was cut by 5 bases and J by 0 bases, with 14 bases left in between. CDR1 and CDR2 (germline): DFQATT, SNEGSKA (reference sequence). The CDR3 covers 14 residues.

This chain connects TRBV29-1 to TRBJ2-1; no reliable D call. This CDR3 has 12 amino acids. Germline-derived CDR1 and CDR2 are SQVTM and ANQGSEA. Trimming left V 6 bases short and J 4 bases short, with 10 bases between. DNA for the CDR3: TGCAGCGTCCCAAGGGCTTACAATGAGCAGTTCTTC. It specifies CSVPRAYNEQFF.

J is TRBJ2-7 and V is TRBV20-1; no firm D call. Trimming removed 6 bases at V and 2 bases at J, with 17 bases between. CDR3 length: 14 amino acids. CDR1 is DFQATT and CDR2 is SNEGSKA in the germline V gene (reference sequence). CDR3: CSASPQPTTYEQYF. DNA of the CDR3: TGCAGTGCCAGCCCACAGCCAACTACCTACGAGCAGTACTTC.

This clonotype was seen ten or more times. The chain combines TRBV5-1 with TRBJ1-1; 10 bases map to TRBD1. The germline gives CDR1 SGHRS, CDR2 YFSETQ. V shed 4 bases, J shed 0 bases, and the junction held 6 bases outside the gene matches. The CDR3 runs to 16 residues. The CDR3 DNA is TGCGCCAGCAGCCCCGGGACAGGGGTCCTGAACACTGAAGCTTTCTTT. It encodes CASSPGTGVLNTEAFF.

At least ten counts were recorded for this clonotype. The genes are TRBV10-3 and TRBJ2-2; 14 bases fit TRBD2. J lost 4 bases, V lost 8 bases, and 6 bases had no gene match. From germline, CDR1 is ENHRY and CDR2 SYGVKD. CDR3 size: 16 residues. The chain's CDR3 is CAIAGTSGSSTGELFF. The CDR3 region has the DNA TGTGCCATCGCCGGGACTAGCGGGAGTTCCACCGGGGAGCTGTTTTTT.

The V and J genes are TRBV7-9 and TRBJ2-1; weak D call: TRBD2 (6 bases). This CDR3 has 15 amino acids. Trimming pared 1 base from V and 4 bases from J, leaving 11 bases between. Germline V gene lookup returns CDR1 SEHNR and CDR2 FQNEAQ (reference sequence). The CDR3 sequence is CASSLGSGRYNEQFF. The CDR3 region has the DNA TGTGCCAGCAGCTTAGGCAGCGGGCGGTACAATGAGCAGTTCTTC. Together with reference TRBV7-9 and TRBJ2-1, the CDR3 gives the full variable domain: DTGVSQNPRHKITKRGQNVTFRCDPISEHNRLYWYRQTLGQGPEFLTYFQNEAQLEKSRLLSDRFSAERPKGSFSTLEIQRTEQGDSAMYLCASSLGSGRYNEQFFGPGTRLTVL.

This clonotype was observed at least ten times. The rearrangement links TRBV20-1 to TRBJ2-4; TRBD2 matches at 7 bases. Per germline, CDR1 DFQATT and CDR2 SNEGSKA (reference sequence). V was pared by 1 base and J by 6 bases, with 9 bases of the junction left unmatched. This CDR3 contains 15 residues. This CDR3 reads CSARGGRGNGNIQYF. The CDR3 nucleotides are TGCAGTGCTAGAGGGGGGAGGGGTAACGGAAACATTCAGTACTTC.

This clonotype appeared many times. V is TRBV2 and J is TRBJ1-1; possibly TRBD1 for D (5 bases). Between the trimmed V and J ends, which lost 0 bases and 4 bases, there was a span of 15 bases. Germline values: CDR1 SNHLY, CDR2 FYNNEI. This CDR3 is built from 16 residues. The CDR3 protein is CASSEARGGVSTEAFF. The CDR3, as DNA: TGTGCCAGCAGTGAAGCGCGGGGGGGAGTCTCCACTGAAGCTTTCTTT.

The gene calls are TRBV10-3 and TRBJ1-2; 7 nucleotides match TRBD1. Trimming at V came to 7 bases and at J to 3 bases, leaving 5 bases not matched to a gene. The germline gives CDR1 ENHRY, CDR2 SYGVKD. CDR3 length: 13 amino acids. The CDR3 region is CAITAQGDYGYTF. The CDR3 DNA sequence: TGTGCCATCACTGCGCAGGGGGACTATGGCTACACCTTC.